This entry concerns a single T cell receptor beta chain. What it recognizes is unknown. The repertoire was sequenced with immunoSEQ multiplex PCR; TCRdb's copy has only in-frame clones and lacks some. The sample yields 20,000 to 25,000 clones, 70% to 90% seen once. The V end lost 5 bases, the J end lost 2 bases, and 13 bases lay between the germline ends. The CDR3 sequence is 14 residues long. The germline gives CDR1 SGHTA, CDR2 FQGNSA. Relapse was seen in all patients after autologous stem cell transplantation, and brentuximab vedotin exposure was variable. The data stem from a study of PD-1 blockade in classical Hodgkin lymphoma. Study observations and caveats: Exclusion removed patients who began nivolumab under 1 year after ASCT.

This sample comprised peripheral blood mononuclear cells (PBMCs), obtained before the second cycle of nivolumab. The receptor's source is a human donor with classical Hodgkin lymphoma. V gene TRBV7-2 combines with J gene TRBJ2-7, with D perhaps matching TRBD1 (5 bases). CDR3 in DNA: TGTGCCAGCAGCCTGGGGCCCAAACCCTACGAGCAGTACTTC. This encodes CASSLGPKPYEQYF.